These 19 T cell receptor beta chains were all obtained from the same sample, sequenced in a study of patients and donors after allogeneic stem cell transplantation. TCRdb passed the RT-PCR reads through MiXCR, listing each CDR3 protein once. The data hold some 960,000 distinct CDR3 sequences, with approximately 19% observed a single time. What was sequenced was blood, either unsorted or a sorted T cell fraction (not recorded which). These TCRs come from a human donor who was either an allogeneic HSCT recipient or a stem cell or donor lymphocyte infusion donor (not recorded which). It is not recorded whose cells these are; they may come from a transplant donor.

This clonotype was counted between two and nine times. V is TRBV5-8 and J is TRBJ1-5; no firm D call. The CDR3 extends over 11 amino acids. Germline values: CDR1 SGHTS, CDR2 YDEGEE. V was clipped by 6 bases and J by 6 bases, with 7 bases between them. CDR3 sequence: CASNLLQPQHF. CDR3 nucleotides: TGTGCCAGCAACCTTCTTCAGCCCCAGCATTTT.

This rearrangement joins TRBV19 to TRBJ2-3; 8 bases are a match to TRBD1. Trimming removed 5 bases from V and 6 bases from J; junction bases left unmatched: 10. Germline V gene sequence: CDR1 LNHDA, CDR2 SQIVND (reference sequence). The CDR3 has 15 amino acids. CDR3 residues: CASSVGTGRLDTQYF. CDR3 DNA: TGTGCCAGTAGTGTAGGGACAGGCCGGTTGGATACGCAGTATTTT.

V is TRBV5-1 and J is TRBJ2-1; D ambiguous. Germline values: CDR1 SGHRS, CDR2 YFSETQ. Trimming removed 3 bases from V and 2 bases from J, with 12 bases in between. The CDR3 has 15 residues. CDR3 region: CASSSREIPYNEQFF. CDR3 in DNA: TGCGCCAGCAGCTCCCGAGAGATCCCCTACAATGAGCAGTTCTTC.

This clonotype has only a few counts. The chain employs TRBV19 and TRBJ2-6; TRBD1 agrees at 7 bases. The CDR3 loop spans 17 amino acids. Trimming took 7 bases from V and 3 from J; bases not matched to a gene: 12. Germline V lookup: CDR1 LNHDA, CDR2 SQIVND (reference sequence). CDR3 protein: CASKKGTALDGANVLTF. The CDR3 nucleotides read TGTGCCAGTAAGAAGGGGACAGCCCTCGATGGGGCCAACGTCCTGACTTTC. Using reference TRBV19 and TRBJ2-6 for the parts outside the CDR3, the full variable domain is DGGITQSPKYLFRKEGQNVTLSCEQNLNHDAMYWYRQDPGQGLRLIYYSQIVNDFQKGDIAEGYSVSREKKESFPLTVTSAQKNPTAFYLCASKKGTALDGANVLTFGAGSRLTVL.

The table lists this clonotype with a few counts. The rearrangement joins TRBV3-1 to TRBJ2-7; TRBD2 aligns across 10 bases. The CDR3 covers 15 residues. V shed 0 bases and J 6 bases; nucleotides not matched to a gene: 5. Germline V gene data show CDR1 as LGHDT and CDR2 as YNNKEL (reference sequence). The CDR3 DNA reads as TGTGCCAGCAGCCAAGACCTGGGACTAGCGCGCGAGCAGTACTTC. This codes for CASSQDLGLAREQYF.

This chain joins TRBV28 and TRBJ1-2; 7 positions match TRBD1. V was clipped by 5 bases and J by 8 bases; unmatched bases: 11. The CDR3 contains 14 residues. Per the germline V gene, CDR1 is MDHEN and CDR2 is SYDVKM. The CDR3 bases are TGTGCCAGCAGTGGAAATAAGGGGGCGCGGGGCTACACCTTC. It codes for CASSGNKGARGYTF.

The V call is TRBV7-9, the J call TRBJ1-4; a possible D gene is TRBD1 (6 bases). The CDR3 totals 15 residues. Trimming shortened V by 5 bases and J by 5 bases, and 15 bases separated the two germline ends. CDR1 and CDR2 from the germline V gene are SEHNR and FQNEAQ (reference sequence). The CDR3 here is CASSVQGNLNEKLFF. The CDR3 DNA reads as TGTGCCAGCAGCGTCCAGGGGAATTTAAATGAAAAACTGTTTTTT.

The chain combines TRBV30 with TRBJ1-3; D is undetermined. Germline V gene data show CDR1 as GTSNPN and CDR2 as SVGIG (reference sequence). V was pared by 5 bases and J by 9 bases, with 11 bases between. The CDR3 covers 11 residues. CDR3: CAWGLGGTIYF. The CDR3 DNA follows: TGTGCCTGGGGACTTGGCGGCACCATATATTTT.

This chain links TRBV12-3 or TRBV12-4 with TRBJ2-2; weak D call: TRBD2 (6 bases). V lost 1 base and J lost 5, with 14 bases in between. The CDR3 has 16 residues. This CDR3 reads CASSLGIGRLTGELFF. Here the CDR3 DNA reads TGTGCCAGCAGTTTAGGAATCGGGAGACTTACCGGGGAGCTGTTTTTT.

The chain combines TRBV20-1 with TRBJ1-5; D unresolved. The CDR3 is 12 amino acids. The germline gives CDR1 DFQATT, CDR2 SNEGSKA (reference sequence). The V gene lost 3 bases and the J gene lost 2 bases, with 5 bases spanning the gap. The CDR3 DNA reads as TGCAGTGCTAGTACGGGCAATCAGCCCCAGCATTTT. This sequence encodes CSASTGNQPQHF.

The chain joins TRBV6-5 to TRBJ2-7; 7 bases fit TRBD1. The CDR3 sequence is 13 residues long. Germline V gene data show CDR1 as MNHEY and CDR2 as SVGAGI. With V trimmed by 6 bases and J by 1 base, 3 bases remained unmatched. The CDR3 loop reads CASRYRGSYEQYF. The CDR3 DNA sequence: TGTGCCAGCAGGTACAGGGGTTCCTACGAGCAGTACTTC.

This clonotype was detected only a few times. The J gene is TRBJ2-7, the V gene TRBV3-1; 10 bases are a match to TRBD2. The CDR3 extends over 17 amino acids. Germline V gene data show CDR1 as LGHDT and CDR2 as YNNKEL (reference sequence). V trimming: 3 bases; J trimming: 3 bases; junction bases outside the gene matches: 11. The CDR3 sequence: CASSQWNSGGTYYEQYF. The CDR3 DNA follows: TGTGCCAGCAGCCAGTGGAATAGCGGGGGGACCTACTACGAGCAGTACTTC.

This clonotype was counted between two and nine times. The CDR3 spells CASRRGLAGGPDTQYF. CDR3 bases: TGCGCCAGCAGGAGGGGCCTAGCGGGGGGCCCAGATACGCAGTATTTT. The chain has TRBV5-1 and TRBJ2-3; TRBD2 aligns across 11 bases. The CDR3 length is 16 residues. V gave up 5 bases and J gave up 4 bases; unmatched junction bases: 9. CDR1 is SGHRS and CDR2 is YFSETQ in the germline V gene.

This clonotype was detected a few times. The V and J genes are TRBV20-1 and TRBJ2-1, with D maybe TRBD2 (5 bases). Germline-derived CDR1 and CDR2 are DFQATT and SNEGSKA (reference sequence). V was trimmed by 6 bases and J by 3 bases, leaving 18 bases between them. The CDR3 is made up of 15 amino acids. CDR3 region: CSAPTTGGLYNEQFF. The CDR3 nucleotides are TGCAGTGCCCCAACGACGGGCGGGCTCTACAATGAGCAGTTCTTC.

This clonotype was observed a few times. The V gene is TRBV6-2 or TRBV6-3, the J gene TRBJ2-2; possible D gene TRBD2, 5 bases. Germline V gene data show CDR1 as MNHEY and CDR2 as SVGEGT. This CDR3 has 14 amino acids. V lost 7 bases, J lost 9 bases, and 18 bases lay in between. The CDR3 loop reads CASKPGRGRRELFF. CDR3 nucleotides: TGTGCCAGCAAACCGGGCAGAGGGAGAAGGGAGCTGTTTTTT.

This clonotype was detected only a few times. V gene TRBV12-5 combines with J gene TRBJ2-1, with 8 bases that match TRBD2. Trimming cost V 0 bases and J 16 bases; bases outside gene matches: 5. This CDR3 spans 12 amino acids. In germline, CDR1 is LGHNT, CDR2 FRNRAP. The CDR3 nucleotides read TGTGCTAGTGGTTTGGTAGCGGGAGATATCTTCTTC. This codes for CASGLVAGDIFF.

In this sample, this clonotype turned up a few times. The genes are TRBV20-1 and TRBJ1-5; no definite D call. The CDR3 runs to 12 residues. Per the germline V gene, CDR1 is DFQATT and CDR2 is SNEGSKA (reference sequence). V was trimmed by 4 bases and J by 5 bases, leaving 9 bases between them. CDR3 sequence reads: CSAISRDQPQHF. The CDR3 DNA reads TGCAGTGCTATATCGCGAGATCAGCCCCAGCATTTT.

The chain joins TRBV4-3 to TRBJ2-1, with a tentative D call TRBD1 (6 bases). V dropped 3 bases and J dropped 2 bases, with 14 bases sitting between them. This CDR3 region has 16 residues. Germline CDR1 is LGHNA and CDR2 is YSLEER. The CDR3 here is CASSHVAGAAYNEQFF. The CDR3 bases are TGCGCCAGCAGCCACGTGGCAGGGGCTGCCTACAATGAGCAGTTCTTC.

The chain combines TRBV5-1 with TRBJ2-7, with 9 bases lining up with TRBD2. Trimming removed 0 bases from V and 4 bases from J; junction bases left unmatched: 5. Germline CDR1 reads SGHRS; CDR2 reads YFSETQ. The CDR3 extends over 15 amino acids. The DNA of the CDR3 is TGCGCCAGCAGCTTGGAAGGTAGCGGGAGTTACGAGCAGTACTTC. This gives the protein CASSLEGSGSYEQYF.